A selection of T cell receptor beta chains follows, all from one sample in a study of identical twins. Each CDR3 protein is one row after TCRdb ran MiXCR on the 5' RACE reads. The sample has about 240,000 distinct CDR3 sequences; roughly 13% are singletons. These records were also assigned to another study, of yellow fever vaccine responses in identical twins.

Sequencing input: memory (CD45RO+) T cells sorted from blood. The receptors were gathered from a woman aged 18 to 35 in good health. Both conserved end residues are part of each CDR3. A D gene is named only where the DNA matches it firmly.

j_call d_call v_call cdr3_aa
TRBJ2-1 TRBD2 TRBV2 CASRPGLAGIYNEQFF
TRBJ2-2 NA TRBV6-2/TRBV6-3 CASIPLSQTNTGELFF
TRBJ2-1 NA TRBV13 CASSPNSGEGNEQFF
TRBJ2-1 TRBD2 TRBV6-2/TRBV6-3 CASSSTSSGLFDNEQFF
TRBJ2-3 NA TRBV29-1 CSVAYGPGNTQYF
TRBJ2-5 NA TRBV7-2 CASSSPVGTQYF
TRBJ2-2 TRBD1 TRBV7-9 CASLKADRGDGELFF
TRBJ2-3 NA TRBV11-2 CASSLARGQDTQYF
TRBJ2-7 TRBD2 TRBV20-1 CSARLLAGDSYEQYF
TRBJ2-2 TRBD2 TRBV4-1 CASRSSGGDGELFF
TRBJ2-3 NA TRBV10-2 CASSDPSTTDTQYF
TRBJ2-3 NA TRBV20-1 CSARDQTDTQYF
TRBJ2-1 TRBD1 TRBV6-4 CASSDSIGGGEQFF
TRBJ2-7 TRBD1 TRBV5-1 CASSLRQGSEQYF
TRBJ2-1 TRBD2 TRBV20-1 CSEFSGRVNEQFF
TRBJ2-3 NA TRBV11-2 CASSSFPRDTDTQYF
TRBJ2-1 NA TRBV3-1 CASSQDVVRRNEQFF
TRBJ2-7 TRBD1 TRBV28 CASSIDRDEQYF
TRBJ2-3 NA TRBV7-3 CASSPTGFGDTQYF
TRBJ2-3 TRBD2 TRBV9 CASSGVSGRKTDTQYF
TRBJ2-7 NA TRBV5-1 CASRMPEGRGEQYF
TRBJ1-1 TRBD1 TRBV3-1 CASSHWTGGTEAFF
TRBJ2-7 NA TRBV24-1 CATSETAGYEQYF
TRBJ2-1 NA TRBV18 CASSPSLDEQFF
TRBJ2-5 TRBD2 TRBV7-6 CASSDILNSGAKETQYF
TRBJ2-1 TRBD2 TRBV4-1 CASSRVMGTSGRSDEQFF
TRBJ2-1 TRBD2 TRBV20-1 CSAIGLADYNEQFF
TRBJ2-1 TRBD2 TRBV11-1 CASRRGERDEQFF
TRBJ2-3 NA TRBV12-3/TRBV12-4 CASTERGGGTDTQYF
TRBJ2-7 TRBD2 TRBV19 CASSPTSGFSYEQYF
TRBJ1-1 NA TRBV3-1 CASSQDHGGGNTEAFF
TRBJ2-2 TRBD1 TRBV5-1 CASSSGGQGATGELFF
TRBJ2-5 NA TRBV7-6 CASSGIAVQETQYF
TRBJ2-3 NA TRBV4-3 CASKSDNRDTQYF
TRBJ1-2 NA TRBV30 CAWSSVGTNYGYTF
TRBJ2-5 NA TRBV29-1 CSVGFPKETQYF
TRBJ2-7 TRBD2 TRBV6-1 CASSISGRAHYEQYF
TRBJ2-3 NA TRBV7-2 CASSLRTTLDTQYF
TRBJ2-3 TRBD2 TRBV11-2 CASSQQRGTQYF
TRBJ1-2 NA TRBV7-9 CASSDSNYGYTF
TRBJ2-1 TRBD2 TRBV11-3 CASSLFSGAYNEQFF
TRBJ2-4 TRBD2 TRBV6-1 CASSRTSGGPVAKNIQYF
TRBJ1-5 TRBD1 TRBV18 CASSPGQGANQPQHF
TRBJ2-5 NA TRBV4-2 CASSVRGQAPRETQYF
TRBJ2-2 TRBD2 TRBV12-3/TRBV12-4 CASSTDRLAGEGGELFF
TRBJ1-1 NA TRBV6-2/TRBV6-3 CASSYQTQGTEAFF
TRBJ1-3 TRBD1 TRBV5-1 CASSSRDSSSGNTIYF
TRBJ2-5 TRBD1 TRBV4-2 CASSQDGQATQETQYF
TRBJ1-5 NA TRBV7-2 CASSPQGGGQPQHF